This passage covers 25 T cell receptor beta chains from one sample sequenced in a study of CD8+ T cells in alopecia areata (dated by TCRdb to the late 2010s). Receptor amplification or capture employed the immunoSEQ multiplex PCR assay. For TCR sequencing, RNA was extracted from every sample and reverse transcribed into cDNA to serve as template. Sourced from immuneACCESS, this table was stored by TCRdb with only in-frame sequences that have V and J called. A share of the clones is absent; for the studies checked, an unresolved V gene accounts for under half, and the remainder has no known explanation. The sample features over 250,000 clones, and none is a singleton. 0.9% to 1.5% of the sample is held by the ten biggest clonotypes. Cells from mouse cutaneous lymph nodes were pooled, stained for CD4, CD8alpha, NKG2D, NKG2ACE and other markers, and then sorted on a BD Influx. The sequenced sample consisted of CD4+ T cells sorted from a lymph node. The source of these receptors is a C3H/HeJ mouse with alopecia areata. In terms of MHC, this strain is H2-k.

In its sample, this clone was seen a few times. Mouse names are used for the genes. The sequenced fragment ends 4 residues before the CDR3 boundary, so the rest is inferred from the germline J gene. The V gene is TRBV13-3, the J gene TRBJ2-4; TRBD2 matches at 7 bases. The CDR3 has 13 residues. Germline V CDR1 and CDR2: NNHDY, SYVADS. The CDR3 sequence: CASSRLGENTLYF. CDR3 DNA (partial): TGTGCCAGCAGCAGACTGGGTGAAAAC.

Concerning this clone itself: Gene and germline names: mouse. The sequence runs out 4 residues before the end of the CDR3; the remainder is reconstructed from the germline J gene. V gene TRBV5 combines with J gene TRBJ2-7; TRBD1 matches 8 bases. V shed 0 bases and J 0 bases; nucleotides not matched to a gene: 4. The germline V gene has CDR1 LGHNA and CDR2 YNLKQL (reference sequence). The CDR3 loop spans 16 amino acids. This CDR3 is CASSQDRGHSSYEQYF. CDR3 DNA, as far as it was read: TGTGCCAGCAGCCAAGACAGGGGGCATAGCTCCTAT.

In regard to this clone: Gene names follow the mouse nomenclature. The CDR3 end falls 3 residues outside the read, so it is completed with the germline J gene. This same CDR3 is encoded by further DNA sequences in the sample. This chain uses TRBV13-1 with TRBJ1-6, with D possibly matching TRBD1 (5 bases). TRBJ1-6 is an open reading frame, and its role is uncertain. V was trimmed by 0 bases and J by 5 bases, leaving 6 bases between them. This CDR3 spans 14 amino acids. Germline V gene data show CDR1 as NSHNY and CDR2 as SYGAGN. The CDR3 protein is CASSDGTNNSPLYF. Partial CDR3 DNA: TGTGCCAGCAGTGATGGGACAAATAATTCGCCC.

The table lists this clone with a few counts. These gene names are mouse names. The read finishes 4 residues shy of the CDR3 end, and the germline J gene is used to complete it. Other DNA variants within this sample encode the same CDR3. The chain joins TRBV19 to TRBJ1-2; unclear D gene. Trimming cost V 3 bases and J 2 bases, with 2 bases left between them. Per the germline V gene, CDR1 is FNHDT and CDR2 is SITEND (reference sequence). The CDR3 is made up of 11 amino acids. This chain's CDR3 is CASSRNSDYTF. CDR3 bases read: TGTGCCAGCAGTAGGAACTCC.

The table lists this clone with many counts. The germline and genes are mouse ones. Other DNA sequences in this specimen translate into the identical CDR3. CDR3 bases read: TGTGCCAGCAGTGATGCGGGACTGGGCTAT. Its protein product is CASSDAGLGY. The full CDR3 reads CASSDAGLGYEQYF. J is TRBJ2-7 and V is TRBV13-1; 9 positions agree with TRBD2. The read halts 4 residues ahead of the CDR3 end, with the missing end drawn from the germline J gene. The length of the CDR3 is 14 residues. Losses at the gene ends were 0 bases for V and 3 bases for J; bases not matched to a gene: 1. Germline loops: CDR1 NSHNY, CDR2 SYGAGN.

This clone was observed a handful of times. Gene names and germline refer to mouse. Coverage ceases 4 residues before the CDR3 finishes, and the germline J gene fills in the end. V and J are TRBV13-2 and TRBJ2-7; D is possibly TRBD2 (7 bases). This CDR3 contains 14 residues. Trimming took 0 bases from V and 3 from J, leaving 10 bases between them. The V gene's germline CDR1 is NNHNN and CDR2 SYGAGS (reference sequence). The CDR3 loop reads CASGDEGGNYEQYF. Incomplete CDR3 DNA: TGTGCCAGCGGTGATGAGGGGGGGAACTAT.

This clone appeared a few times. A much larger clone sits a single nucleotide away, making a read error possible. Each gene name is a mouse one. The CDR3 end is not reached by the read, which stops 4 residues before it; the germline J gene fills it in. V is TRBV13-3 and J is TRBJ2-1; 10 bases map to TRBD2. The CDR3 is 15 amino acids. The V segment lost 2 bases and the J segment 1 base; nucleotides outside the gene matches: 0. The V gene's germline CDR1 is NNHDY and CDR2 SYVADS. The sequenced CDR3 bases are TGTGCCAGCAGTGAGGGACTGGGGAACTATGCT. Its protein is CASSEGLGNYA. The entire CDR3 protein is CASSEGLGNYAEQFF.

This clone was picked up a small number of times. Gene names and germline refer to mouse. The read terminates 4 residues before the CDR3 end, so the remaining end is supplied by the germline J gene. This chain links TRBV13-1 with TRBJ1-2; no clear D gene. The V and J ends lost 3 bases and 3 bases respectively, with 9 bases between them. The CDR3 loop spans 13 amino acids. Per germline, CDR1 NSHNY and CDR2 SYGAGN. CDR3 DNA, as far as it was read: TGTGCCAGCAGTGGAGAAGTGGACTCC. Translating gives CASSGEVDS. The entire CDR3 reads CASSGEVDSDYTF.

Details on this clone: The gene names given are mouse names. The CDR3 end lies 4 residues beyond the end of the read and is filled in from the germline J gene. The chain joins TRBV13-1 to TRBJ2-4, with 7 bases lining up with TRBD2. Germline-derived CDR1 and CDR2 are NSHNY and SYGAGN. The CDR3 has 14 amino acids. The sequenced part of the CDR3 DNA is TGTGCCAGCAGTGATGTCTGGGGGATAAAC. It yields the protein CASSDVWGIN. The entire CDR3 is CASSDVWGINTLYF.

This clone was detected a few times. Here the gene names and germline are mouse. The CDR3 end lies 4 residues beyond the end of the read and is filled in from the germline J gene. The chain joins TRBV5 to TRBJ2-1, with 9 bases aligning to TRBD1. The CDR3 loop spans 14 amino acids. Germline V CDR1 and CDR2: LGHNA, YNLKQL (reference sequence). The CDR3: CASSQEDRGAEQFF. The covered CDR3 bases are TGTGCCAGCAGCCAAGAAGACAGGGGGGCT.

In this sample, this clone turned up a few times. Germline and genes here are mouse. The CDR3 end is not reached by the read, which stops 4 residues before it; the germline J gene fills it in. This chain joins TRBV5 and TRBJ2-5, with D possibly matching TRBD1 (6 bases). Trimming stripped 6 bases from V and 0 bases from J, with 13 bases between. Germline loops: CDR1 LGHNA, CDR2 YNLKQL (reference sequence). The CDR3 spans 15 residues. CDR3 in amino acids: CASSLRGVNQDTQYF. CDR3 bases read: TGTGCCAGCAGTCTCAGGGGCGTTAACCAAGAC.

On this clone: Germline and genes: mouse. The read comes to an end 4 residues before the CDR3 does, leaving the germline J gene to fill in the end. V and J are TRBV13-1 and TRBJ2-1, with D possibly matching TRBD2 (5 bases). The length of the CDR3 is 15 residues. Germline V CDR1 and CDR2: NSHNY, SYGAGN. Deletions cut 0 bases from V and 3 bases from J, with 10 bases between. The part of the CDR3 DNA that was read is TGTGCCAGCAGTGATGGTTGGGGTCTCTATGCT. Translation: CASSDGWGLYA. The full CDR3 is CASSDGWGLYAEQFF.

On this clone itself: Gene names are the mouse ones. The CDR3 end lies 4 residues beyond the end of the read and is filled in from the germline J gene. J is TRBJ1-1 and V is TRBV1; 7 bases agree with TRBD1. Per germline, CDR1 NSQYPW and CDR2 LRSPGD (reference sequence). The CDR3 has 16 amino acids. Trimming took 0 bases from V and 0 from J; bases not matched to a gene: 4. The CDR3 protein is CTCSADIGTANTEVFF. CDR3 bases read: TGCACCTGCAGTGCAGATATAGGGACAGCAAACACA.

This clone was counted between two and nine times. Gene and germline names: mouse. The read falls 4 residues short of the CDR3 end, and the missing part is taken from the germline J gene. The same CDR3 can be traced to other DNA sequences in this sample. The chain couples TRBV5 to TRBJ2-5, with 7 bases lining up with TRBD1. The CDR3 is made up of 15 amino acids. Losses at the gene ends were 0 bases for V and 3 bases for J; bases not matched to a gene: 3. Germline V CDR1 and CDR2: LGHNA, YNLKQL (reference sequence). The CDR3 here is CASSQDAGQQDTQYF. The sequenced part of the CDR3 DNA is TGTGCCAGCAGCCAAGATGCGGGACAGCAAGAC.

Turning to this clone: Gene and germline names: mouse. The read stops 4 residues short of the end of the CDR3; the missing end is completed from the germline J gene. The V gene is TRBV13-1, the J gene TRBJ2-1; D is perhaps TRBD1 (7 bases). Germline V gene sequence: CDR1 NSHNY, CDR2 SYGAGN. There are 15 residues in the CDR3. The V end lost 0 bases, the J end lost 3 bases, and 10 bases lay between the germline ends. This CDR3 reads CASSDAEGAYAEQFF. The DNA read from the CDR3 is TGTGCCAGCAGTGATGCTGAGGGGGCCTATGCT.

The table lists this clone with a few counts. Gene names denote mouse genes. The CDR3 sequence is CTCSAAWGQDTQYF. The CDR3 bases that were read are TGCACCTGCAGTGCAGCCTGGGGGCAAGAC. The chain couples TRBV1 to TRBJ2-5, with TRBD2 matching 7 bases. Sequencing ends 4 residues short of the CDR3 end; the germline J gene provides the rest. After removal of 1 base from V and 3 bases from J, the junction contained 1 base not matched to a gene. The V gene's germline CDR1 is NSQYPW and CDR2 LRSPGD (reference sequence). The CDR3 consists of 14 residues.

For this clone: A much more abundant neighbour one base away suggests this may be a read error. Gene names follow the mouse nomenclature. The sequenced fragment ends 4 residues before the CDR3 boundary, so the rest is inferred from the germline J gene. The rearrangement uses TRBV1 and TRBJ2-3; D remains ambiguous. V was cut by 3 bases and J by 0 bases, with 7 bases left in between. The germline gives CDR1 NSQYPW, CDR2 LRSPGD (reference sequence). This CDR3 region has 14 residues. The CDR3 spells CTCSAHSSAETLYF. CDR3 DNA, as far as it was read: TGCACCTGCAGTGCGCACAGTAGTGCAGAA. Full variable domain (remainder filled in from reference TRBV1 and TRBJ2-3): VTLLEQNPRWRLVPRGQAVNLRCILKNSQYPWMSWYQQDLQKQLQWLFTLRSPGDKEVKSLPGADYLATRVTDTELRLQVANMSQGRTLYCTCSAHSSAETLYFGSGTRLTVL.

This clone was seen a handful of times. The gene symbols are mouse symbols. The sequence runs out 4 residues before the end of the CDR3; the remainder is reconstructed from the germline J gene. The sample carries other DNA sequences with the same CDR3. The gene calls are TRBV19 and TRBJ1-1, with TRBD1 identical over 7 bases. The V segment lost 1 base and the J segment 1 base; nucleotides outside the gene matches: 1. The CDR3 runs 14 residues. Germline V lookup: CDR1 FNHDT, CDR2 SITEND (reference sequence). CDR3 DNA (partial): TGTGCCAGCAGTATACGACAGGGGAACACA. Amino acid sequence: CASSIRQGNT. The whole CDR3 sequence reads CASSIRQGNTEVFF.

As for this clone: Gene names are the mouse ones. With the read ending 4 residues before the CDR3 end, the germline J gene is used to fill in that end. This chain links TRBV19 with TRBJ2-7; 8 bases line up with TRBD2. This CDR3 spans 15 amino acids. The V gene's germline CDR1 is FNHDT and CDR2 SITEND (reference sequence). The junction had 6 bases not matched to a gene; V was cut back by 4 bases and J by 0 bases. Here the CDR3 reads CASSRTGRSSYEQYF. The sequenced CDR3 bases are TGTGCCAGCAGTCGGACTGGGAGGAGCTCCTAT.

This clone was observed a handful of times. Mouse gene names apply. Read data end 4 residues before the CDR3 end; the end is taken from the germline J gene. V usage is TRBV1 and J usage is TRBJ2-5, with D possibly being TRBD1 (6 bases). This CDR3 is built from 15 residues. The germline V gene encodes CDR1 NSQYPW and CDR2 LRSPGD (reference sequence). The V and J ends lost 3 bases and 0 bases respectively, with 10 bases between them. This CDR3 is CTCSAPDRNQDTQYF. The CDR3 DNA, read in part, is TGCACCTGCAGTGCCCCCGACAGGAACCAAGAC. Variable domain in full (rest from reference TRBV1 and TRBJ2-5): VTLLEQNPRWRLVPRGQAVNLRCILKNSQYPWMSWYQQDLQKQLQWLFTLRSPGDKEVKSLPGADYLATRVTDTELRLQVANMSQGRTLYCTCSAPDRNQDTQYFGPGTRLLVL.

Regarding this clone: Mouse gene names and germline throughout. The read halts 4 residues ahead of the CDR3 end, with the missing end drawn from the germline J gene. The chain has TRBV14 and TRBJ2-5; 8 bases align to TRBD2. The J segment lost 3 bases and the V segment lost 2 bases, leaving 2 bases of the junction unmatched. This CDR3 spans 14 amino acids. The germline CDR1 and CDR2 sequences are SGHDT and FRDEAV. The CDR3 loop is CASSFRDWQDTQYF. Incomplete CDR3 DNA: TGTGCCAGCAGTTTTCGGGACTGGCAAGAC.

Of note for this clone: Genes and germline are mouse. The CDR3 extends 4 residues past the end of the read, so its final part is completed from the germline J gene. The chain combines TRBV29 with TRBJ2-3; 7 bases are a match to TRBD2. V trimming: 2 bases; J trimming: 0 bases; junction bases outside the gene matches: 2. CDR1 is MSHET and CDR2 is SYDVDS in the germline V gene. This CDR3 spans 15 amino acids. Incomplete CDR3 DNA: TGTGCTAGCAGTTTAGGGGGGGGGAGTGCAGAA. Encoded protein: CASSLGGGSAE. The full CDR3 sequence reads CASSLGGGSAETLYF.

In regard to this clone: Mouse gene names apply. The read comes to an end 4 residues before the CDR3 does, leaving the germline J gene to fill in the end. The chain recombines TRBV13-1 with TRBJ1-2, with D possibly TRBD1 on 5 matching bases. Germline assignment: CDR1 NSHNY and CDR2 SYGAGN. V was cut by 6 bases and J by 0 bases, with 12 bases left in between. The CDR3 length is 14 residues. The CDR3 DNA, read in part, is TGTGCCAGCAAACAGGACAATTCAAACTCC. Translating it yields CASKQDNSNS. The CDR3 as a whole reads CASKQDNSNSDYTF.

This clone showed up just a few times. Each gene name is a mouse one. The read gets to within 4 residues of the CDR3 end, and the germline J gene fills in the rest. The same CDR3 is also encoded by other DNA sequences in this sample. V gene TRBV13-1 combines with J gene TRBJ2-3; 9 bases map to TRBD2. CDR1 is NSHNY and CDR2 is SYGAGN in the germline V gene. The CDR3 covers 14 residues. Trimming removed 7 bases from V and 0 bases from J; junction bases left unmatched: 3. The CDR3 DNA, read in part, is TGTGCCAGCCGACTGGGGGCTAGTGCAGAA. This translates into CASRLGASAE. The full-length CDR3 reads as CASRLGASAETLYF.

This clone was counted at least ten times. Here the gene names and germline are mouse. The read gets to within 4 residues of the CDR3 end, and the germline J gene fills in the rest. The chain uses TRBV13-1 and TRBJ1-1; 7 positions agree with TRBD1. This CDR3 has 14 amino acids. V gave up 2 bases and J gave up 3 bases; unmatched junction bases: 4. The V gene's germline CDR1 is NSHNY and CDR2 SYGAGN. The CDR3 loop reads CASSETGRDTEVFF. CDR3 DNA (partial): TGTGCCAGCAGTGAGACAGGGAGGGACACA.